The 27 T cell receptor beta chains below come from one sample, sequenced in a study of blood T cells in healthy people across ages (dated by TCRdb to about 2015). Receptor amplification or capture employed 5' RACE. Sequencer: Illumina HiSeq 2500. A second PCR of about 6 to 12 cycles was run with a J-beta primer mix and a sample-barcoded 5' primer. The public reads were reanalyzed by TCRdb: fastp trimming at Q25, MiXCR alignment, in-frame beta chains only. Each entry is one CDR3 protein sequence, shown with its most common DNA and genes. Counted in this sample were around 1,700,000 distinct CDR3 sequences; roughly 28% of them appeared once. Over 7% of the sample goes to the ten largest clones. Sequenced material: blood. These receptors all stem from a woman in her twenties or thirties in good health.

To note about this clonotype: A single base separates this from a much larger clone, so it may be a read error. This rearrangement joins TRBV27 to TRBJ2-4; tentative D call: TRBD1 (6 bases). Germline loops: CDR1 MNHEY, CDR2 SMNVEV (reference sequence). This CDR3 region has 12 residues. DNA of the CDR3: TGTGCCAACAGTTTATATGGGACACATCAGTACTTC. Translating it yields CANSLYGTHQYF.

The V and J genes are TRBV6-1 and TRBJ1-1; D is ambiguous. Germline CDR1 MNHNS, CDR2 SASEGT. This CDR3 is built from 14 residues. V lost 2 bases, J lost 3 bases, and 10 bases lay in between. The CDR3 reads CASSERARDTEAFF. In DNA, the CDR3 is TGTGCCAGCAGTGAAAGGGCGAGAGACACTGAAGCTTTCTTT.

This clonotype was seen at least ten times. V is TRBV4-3 and J is TRBJ2-7; no reliable D call. Trimming pared 0 bases from V and 9 bases from J, leaving 12 bases between. This CDR3 contains 13 residues. The germline CDR1 and CDR2 sequences are LGHNA and YSLEER. CDR3 in DNA: TGCGCCAGCAGCCAAGATTCCCCCTCCCCGCAGTACTTC. It translates to CASSQDSPSPQYF.

This clonotype was observed a handful of times. The chain links TRBV7-3 to TRBJ2-6; D not resolved. The length of the CDR3 is 19 residues. Germline V gene data show CDR1 as SGHTA and CDR2 as FQGTGA. Trimming removed 0 bases from V and 0 bases from J, with 15 bases in between. This CDR3 is CASSLTAQLGFSGANVLTF. As DNA, the CDR3 is TGTGCCAGCAGCTTAACTGCTCAGTTGGGCTTCTCTGGGGCCAACGTCCTGACTTTC.

This clonotype was seen many times. CDR3 sequence: CASSPRDREGNEQFF. The CDR3 region has the DNA TGCGCCAGCAGCCCCCGGGACAGGGAAGGGAATGAGCAGTTCTTC. The chain couples TRBV5-1 to TRBJ2-1, with TRBD1 identical over 9 bases. Germline loops: CDR1 SGHRS, CDR2 YFSETQ. V lost 4 bases to trimming and J lost 7 bases; unmatched junction nucleotides: 9. The CDR3 runs to 15 residues.

The CDR3 bases are TGTGCCAGCAGCCAAGATGACCTCGACGAAAACATTCAGTACTTC. Encoded protein: CASSQDDLDENIQYF. The chain links TRBV4-2 to TRBJ2-4; D not resolved. V was cut by 0 bases and J by 5 bases, with 11 bases left in between. The germline V gene encodes CDR1 LGHNA and CDR2 YNFKEQ. The CDR3 is made up of 15 amino acids.

The chain couples TRBV7-2 to TRBJ2-5, with D maybe TRBD1 (5 bases). Judging by the DNA end, TRBJ2-7 fits better; the J call may be wrong. CDR1 is SGHTA and CDR2 is FQGNSA in the germline V gene. The CDR3 runs 13 residues. Here the CDR3 DNA reads TGTGCCAGCAGCTTACGCAGGGTACGCGAGCAGTACTTC. Encoded protein: CASSLRRVREQYF.

This clonotype was detected ten times or more. V usage is TRBV5-1 and J usage is TRBJ2-1, with D unresolved. The CDR3 extends over 11 amino acids. Germline V gives CDR1 SGHRS, CDR2 YFSETQ. Trimming stripped 4 bases from V and 5 bases from J, with 4 bases between. The CDR3 bases are TGCGCCAGCAGCATAGACAATGAGCAGTTCTTC. It encodes CASSIDNEQFF.

This chain joins TRBV27 and TRBJ1-6, with 8 bases that match TRBD1. The trim removed 5 bases at V and 7 bases at J, leaving 7 bases unmatched. CDR1 and CDR2 (germline): MNHEY, SMNVEV (reference sequence). This CDR3 has 15 residues. The CDR3 region is CASSQRQGKNSPLHF. In DNA form, the CDR3 reads TGTGCCAGCAGTCAGAGACAGGGGAAGAATTCACCCCTCCACTTT.

The rearrangement links TRBV28 to TRBJ2-1, with TRBD2 identical over 8 bases. The V gene end was trimmed by 2 bases and the J gene end by 5 bases; junction bases not matched to a gene: 5. The CDR3 totals 15 residues. CDR1 MDHEN and CDR2 SYDVKM come from the germline V gene. The CDR3 DNA sequence: TGTGCCAGCAGTTTAGTGCGGGGGGCACACAATGAGCAGTTCTTC. It translates to CASSLVRGAHNEQFF. Complete variable domain (other parts from reference TRBV28 and TRBJ2-1): DVKVTQSSRYLVKRTGEKVFLECVQDMDHENMFWYRQDPGLGLRLIYFSYDVKMKEKGDIPEGYSVSREKKERFSLILESASTNQTSMYLCASSLVRGAHNEQFFGPGTRLTVL.

The J gene is TRBJ2-1, the V gene TRBV28, with TRBD2 identical over 7 bases. CDR3 length: 17 residues. Germline V gene sequence: CDR1 MDHEN, CDR2 SYDVKM. V lost 4 bases to trimming and J lost 0 bases; unmatched junction nucleotides: 9. CDR3 in amino acids: CASSYPKRGSSYNEQFF. The CDR3 DNA reads as TGTGCCAGCAGTTACCCCAAGCGGGGAAGCTCCTACAATGAGCAGTTCTTC.

J is TRBJ1-5 and V is TRBV20-1; possible D gene TRBD1, 6 bases. The V end lost 0 bases, the J end lost 1 base, and 13 bases lay between the germline ends. This CDR3 comprises 16 residues. Germline CDR1 DFQATT, CDR2 SNEGSKA (reference sequence). The CDR3 DNA reads TGCAGTGCTAGAGATTTAGGGGGTAGGAGCAATCAGCCCCAGCATTTT. Translated, it gives CSARDLGGRSNQPQHF.

As DNA, the CDR3 is TGTGCCAGCCCCCATGGGGGGGGGGAAGACGAGCAGTACTTC. Its translation: CASPHGGGEDEQYF. The genes are TRBV21-1 and TRBJ2-7; TRBD1 is the table's D call and was not checked against the DNA. TRBV21-1 is an annotated pseudogene. The CDR3 has 14 residues.

This clonotype has more than one count but fewer than ten. The chain carries TRBV7-9 and TRBJ1-2; D gene unclear. The germline V and J ends were trimmed by 1 base and 8 bases, with 17 bases remaining between them. CDR1 is SEHNR, CDR2 FQNEAQ, per germline (reference sequence). CDR3 size: 15 residues. CDR3 DNA sequence: TGTGCCAGCAGCTTAGACTCCGCATCCTTCGGGGGCTACACCTTC. It specifies CASSLDSASFGGYTF.

This clonotype was found many times. The chain carries TRBV4-1 and TRBJ1-2; the D gene is possibly TRBD1 (6 bases). The V end lost 0 bases, the J end lost 4 bases, and 9 bases lay between the germline ends. Germline V gene sequence: CDR1 MGHRA, CDR2 YSYEKL. The CDR3 has 14 residues. CDR3 DNA: TGCGCCAGCAGCCAAGAAACAGGGCGCTATGGCTACACCTTC. Residues: CASSQETGRYGYTF.

The V call is TRBV29-1, the J call TRBJ1-2; possibly TRBD1 for D (5 bases). The germline gives CDR1 SQVTM, CDR2 ANQGSEA. This CDR3 is built from 12 residues. Deletions cut 7 bases from V and 8 bases from J, with 17 bases between. The CDR3 nucleotides are TGCAGCGGAGGGGACTCGGTCGGCGGCTACACCTTC. Its translation: CSGGDSVGGYTF. Variable domain in full (rest from reference TRBV29-1 and TRBJ1-2): SAVISQKPSRDICQRGTSLTIQCQVDSQVTMMFWYRQQPGQSLTLIATANQGSEATYESGFVIDKFPISRPNLTFSTLTVSNMSPEDSSIYLCSGGDSVGGYTFGSGTRLTVV.

There are a few counts of this clonotype. The V gene is TRBV5-1, the J gene TRBJ2-7, with TRBD1 matching 8 bases. Germline lookup yields CDR1 SGHRS and CDR2 YFSETQ. The CDR3 runs 15 residues. The junction had 8 bases not matched to a gene; V was cut back by 3 bases and J by 3 bases. The CDR3 coding sequence is TGCGCCAGCAGCTCTCAGACAGGGGTCGGCTACGAGCAGTACTTC. Encoded protein: CASSSQTGVGYEQYF. The whole variable domain, filled in from reference TRBV5-1 and TRBJ2-7, reads KAGVTQTPRYLIKTRGQQVTLSCSPISGHRSVSWYQQTPGQGLQFLFEYFSETQRNKGNFPGRFSGRQFSNSRSEMNVSTLELGDSALYLCASSSQTGVGYEQYFGPGTRLTVT.

The chain joins TRBV29-1 to TRBJ2-3; D perhaps matches TRBD2 (5 bases). The CDR3 has 12 amino acids. Trimming removed 3 bases from V and 5 bases from J, with 9 bases in between. The V gene's germline CDR1 is SQVTM and CDR2 ANQGSEA. CDR3 in DNA: TGCAGCGTTGAGTTCCGGGAAGATACGCAGTATTTT. It specifies CSVEFREDTQYF.

This clonotype has only a few counts. Relative to the germline gene, one junction end is altered; a read error may explain this. The chain recombines TRBV24-1 with TRBJ2-3; 7 nucleotides agree with TRBD2. The CDR3 totals 14 residues. The germline gives CDR1 KGHDR, CDR2 SFDVKD. CDR3 residues: CATSSREGTDTQYF. The CDR3 DNA reads as TGTGCCACCAGTTCCAGGGAGGGCACGGATACGCAGTATTTT.

V and J are TRBV5-1 and TRBJ2-3, with D perhaps matching TRBD2 (6 bases). Looked up from germline, CDR1 is SGHRS and CDR2 is YFSETQ. The CDR3 is made up of 14 amino acids. The V gene lost 3 bases and the J gene lost 2 bases, with 10 bases spanning the gap. The CDR3 loop reads CASSWDLNTDTQYF. In nucleotides, the CDR3 is TGCGCCAGCAGCTGGGACTTAAACACAGATACGCAGTATTTT.

The gene calls are TRBV6-1 and TRBJ2-3; D remains ambiguous. The CDR3 has 15 amino acids. From germline, CDR1 is MNHNS and CDR2 SASEGT. Trimming removed 4 bases at V and 4 bases at J, with 15 bases between. The CDR3 spells CASSVVSFGADTQYF. The CDR3 nucleotides are TGTGCCAGCAGTGTCGTCAGCTTTGGGGCAGATACGCAGTATTTT.

The V call is TRBV5-1, the J call TRBJ2-1, with a possible D match to TRBD2 (6 bases). Germline assignment: CDR1 SGHRS and CDR2 YFSETQ. The CDR3 runs to 20 residues. Deletions cut 4 bases from V and 1 base from J, with 27 bases between. CDR3 sequence reads: CASSVGGTNSRGRSYNEQFF. The CDR3 DNA is TGCGCCAGCAGCGTTGGGGGGACCAACTCCCGGGGAAGGTCCTACAATGAGCAGTTCTTC.

As to this clonotype: A single base separates this from a much larger clone, so it may be a read error. J is TRBJ2-5 and V is TRBV6-2 or TRBV6-3; tentatively, D is TRBD2 (5 bases). The closer fit of TRBJ2-1 to the DNA end suggests the J call may be wrong. This CDR3 has 14 residues. In germline, CDR1 is MNHEY, CDR2 SVGEGT. The CDR3 nucleotides read TGTGCCAGCAGTTCCTTGAGCGGCCAAGAGACCCAGTTCTTC. Translating gives CASSSLSGQETQFF.

This clonotype was detected only a few times. The chain carries TRBV29-1 and TRBJ2-2; D not certain. The CDR3 is 11 amino acids. With 2 bases removed from V and 4 bases from J, the gap between germline ends came to 2 bases. Germline-derived CDR1 and CDR2 are SQVTM and ANQGSEA. CDR3 in amino acids: CSVESTGELFF. In DNA, the CDR3 is TGCAGCGTTGAATCCACCGGGGAGCTGTTTTTT.

The chain has TRBV5-6 and TRBJ1-1; tentative D call: TRBD1 (6 bases). Trimming took off 4 bases at V and 1 base at J, with 11 bases between the two ends. Germline CDR1 is SGHDT and CDR2 is YYEEEE. CDR3 length equals 14 residues. The CDR3 loop is CASSIDRRNTEAFF. The DNA for the CDR3 is TGTGCCAGCAGCATAGACAGGAGGAACACTGAAGCTTTCTTT.

This clonotype was detected ten times or more. V and J are TRBV11-2 and TRBJ2-1; TRBD2 matches at 11 bases. Trimming removed 5 bases from V and 4 bases from J; junction bases left unmatched: 4. CDR1 is SGHAT, CDR2 FQNNGV, per germline. The CDR3 is 15 residues long. The CDR3 nucleotides are TGTGCCAGCAGCGGTACTAGCGGGAGATACAATGAGCAGTTCTTC. Translated: CASSGTSGRYNEQFF. The full variable domain, completed using reference TRBV11-2 and TRBJ2-1, is EAGVAQSPRYKIIEKRQSVAFWCNPISGHATLYWYQQILGQGPKLLIQFQNNGVVDDSQLPKDRFSAERLKGVDSTLKIQPAKLEDSAVYLCASSGTSGRYNEQFFGPGTRLTVL.

The sample holds a few counts of this clonotype. The gene calls are TRBV27 and TRBJ2-7; 10 bases map to TRBD2. The CDR3 totals 17 residues. J gave up 2 bases and V 11 bases, and 18 bases lay outside the gene matches. CDR1 is MNHEY and CDR2 is SMNVEV in the germline V gene (reference sequence). CDR3 sequence reads: CARERTSGPTVPYEQYF. CDR3 nucleotide sequence: TGTGCCCGGGAGAGGACTAGCGGCCCCACCGTCCCCTACGAGCAGTACTTC.